The clone carrying this T cell receptor beta chain has only a few counts. TCRbeta library preparation incorporated unique molecular identifiers. TCRdb redid the calling of the PCR reads with MiXCR, one entry per CDR3 protein. The profile covers about 610,000 distinct CDR3 sequences, with roughly a tenth appearing a single time and roughly 4% taken by the ten largest. This CDR3 is built from 17 residues. V was pared by 3 bases and J by 3 bases, with 14 bases of the junction left unmatched. Germline V lookup: CDR1 DFQATT, CDR2 SNEGSKA (reference sequence). This specimen comes from a study of T-cell reconstitution after alpha-beta-depleted transplantation in children.

The material was PBMCs from the stem cell graft donor, obtained from the stem cell graft. The rearrangement uses TRBV20-1 and TRBJ2-3, with 8 bases identical to TRBD1. This TCR derives from a human donor who donated a stem cell graft to a child with acute myeloid leukemia. CDR3 region: CSASRSTGVPTTDTQYF. In nucleotides, the CDR3 is TGCAGTGCTAGCCGCTCGACAGGGGTACCTACGACAGATACGCAGTATTTT.